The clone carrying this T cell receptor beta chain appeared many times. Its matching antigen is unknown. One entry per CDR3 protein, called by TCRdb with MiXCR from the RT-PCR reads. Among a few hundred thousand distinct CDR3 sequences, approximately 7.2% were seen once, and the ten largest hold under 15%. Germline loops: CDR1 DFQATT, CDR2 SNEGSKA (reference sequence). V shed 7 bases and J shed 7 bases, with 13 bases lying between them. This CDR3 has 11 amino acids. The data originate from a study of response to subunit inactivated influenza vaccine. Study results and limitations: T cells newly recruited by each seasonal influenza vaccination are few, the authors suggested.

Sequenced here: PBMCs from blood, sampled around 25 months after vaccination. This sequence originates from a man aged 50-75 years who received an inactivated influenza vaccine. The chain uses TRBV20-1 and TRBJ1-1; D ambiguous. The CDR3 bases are TGCAGTGTCCGCGCCGCCAGTGAAGCTTTCTTT. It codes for CSVRAASEAFF.